The rows below give T cell receptor beta chains drawn from one sample of a study of identical twins. One entry per CDR3 protein, called by TCRdb with MiXCR from the 5' RACE reads. The sample shows nearly 900,000 distinct CDR3 sequences, around an eighth of them seen only once. These data were also reused for a study on yellow fever vaccine responses in identical twins.

Specimen: PBMCs. All receptors derive from a woman under 30 in good health. CDR3s include the opening cysteine and the closing phenylalanine or tryptophan. A D gene is named only where the DNA matches it firmly. Not every row has a clone size; where given, it reads once, few, many or a size class.

-	TRBV14	few	TRBJ2-1	CASSRGAREQFF	TGTGCCAGCAGCCGGGGGGCCAGGGAGCAGTTCTTC
-	TRBV4-2	few	TRBJ2-3	CASSQDWGRSTDTQYF	TGTGCCAGCAGCCAAGATTGGGGACGTAGCACAGATACGCAGTATTTT
-	TRBV12-3/TRBV12-4	few	TRBJ2-7	CASSYGGGFREQYF	TGTGCCAGCAGTTATGGGGGCGGCTTTCGCGAGCAGTACTTC
-	TRBV5-1	-	TRBJ2-2	CASKPWGNTGELFF	TGCGCCAGCAAACCGTGGGGGAACACCGGGGAGCTGTTTTTT
-	TRBV9	few	TRBJ2-7	CASSVGTLSYEQYF	TGTGCCAGCAGCGTAGGGACTTTGTCCTACGAGCAGTACTTC
-	TRBV10-3	many	TRBJ2-1	CAISETDSREVF	TGTGCCATCAGTGAGACCGACAGTAGAGAGGTCTTC
-	TRBV5-6	-	TRBJ2-4	CASTPSFRQLAKNIQYF	TGTGCCAGCACCCCTAGTTTTCGACAGTTAGCCAAAAACATTCAGTACTTC
TRBD2	TRBV20-1	-	TRBJ2-1	CSAPGVRGSSSYNEQFF	TGCAGTGCCCCGGGGGTGCGGGGGTCGAGCTCCTACAATGAGCAGTTCTTC
-	TRBV10-3	few	TRBJ2-2	CAIRQGSNTGELFF	TGTGCCATCAGACAGGGCTCGAACACCGGGGAGCTGTTTTTT
-	TRBV3-1	few	TRBJ2-3	CASSPNRGPSTDTQYF	TGTGCCAGCAGCCCCAATAGGGGCCCGAGCACAGATACGCAGTATTTT
TRBD2	TRBV10-3	few	TRBJ2-3	CAIRTSGASTDTQYF	TGTGCCATCAGGACTAGCGGGGCTAGCACAGATACGCAGTATTTT
TRBD1	TRBV19	few	TRBJ1-2	CASAKSGTTGWGYTF	TGTGCCAGTGCCAAATCCGGAACGACAGGGTGGGGCTACACCTTC
TRBD2	TRBV12-3/TRBV12-4	few	TRBJ2-7	CASGGVAGGQSSYEQYF	TGTGCCAGCGGAGGGGTAGCGGGAGGTCAGAGCTCCTACGAGCAGTACTTC
TRBD2	TRBV7-2	-	TRBJ2-1	CASSRSGGARDEQFF	TGTGCCAGCAGCCGCAGCGGGGGGGCCCGGGATGAGCAGTTCTTC
TRBD1	TRBV20-1	few	TRBJ2-3	CSARTRTGKDTQYF	TGCAGTGCTAGAACTAGGACAGGGAAAGATACGCAGTATTTT
-	TRBV7-3	few	TRBJ2-1	CASSLKRGGSYNEQFF	TGTGCCAGCAGCTTAAAGAGGGGAGGCTCCTACAATGAGCAGTTCTTC
-	TRBV2	-	TRBJ2-7	CASSRDITSYEQYF	TGTGCCAGCAGCCGGGACATTACCTCCTACGAGCAGTACTTC
-	TRBV10-3	few	TRBJ1-3	CAISSRGSGNTIYF	TGTGCCATCAGTTCCAGGGGCTCTGGAAACACCATATATTTT
-	TRBV10-3	few	TRBJ2-5	CAISDRARVQETQYF	TGTGCCATCAGTGATCGTGCTCGGGTTCAAGAGACCCAGTACTTC
-	TRBV27	few	TRBJ2-5	CASSYYRGGETQYF	TGTGCCAGCAGTTACTACAGGGGGGGTGAGACCCAGTACTTC
-	TRBV6-1	few	TRBJ2-7	CASSEIGLGEQYF	TGTGCCAGCAGTGAAATTGGGTTGGGCGAGCAGTACTTC
-	TRBV4-1	few	TRBJ1-5	CASSQEWFQPQHF	TGCGCCAGCAGCCAAGAATGGTTCCAGCCCCAGCATTTT
TRBD1	TRBV3-1	-	TRBJ2-2	CASCPSRGTGANTGELFF	TGTGCCAGCTGCCCCTCAAGGGGGACAGGGGCGAACACCGGGGAGCTGTTTTTT
TRBD2	TRBV20-1	few	TRBJ2-1	CSASDRRLANNEQFF	TGCAGTGCTAGCGACAGACGACTAGCGAACAATGAGCAGTTCTTC
-	TRBV6-5	few	TRBJ2-2	CASSYSRANTGELFF	TGTGCCAGCAGTTACTCCAGGGCGAACACCGGGGAGCTGTTTTTT
-	TRBV7-9	many	TRBJ1-1	CASNFARSGNTEAFF	TGTGCCAGCAACTTCGCACGATCAGGGAACACTGAAGCTTTCTTT
-	TRBV20-1	-	TRBJ2-2	CSASLQEAGELFF	TGCAGTGCTAGTTTGCAGGAGGCCGGGGAGCTGTTTTTT
TRBD1	TRBV2	few	TRBJ2-4	CASSGVPSGTGGRGAKNIQYF	TGTGCCAGCAGTGGCGTCCCCTCCGGGACAGGGGGCAGGGGGGCCAAAAACATTCAGTACTTC
-	TRBV7-9	-	TRBJ1-3	CASSLEASFGNTIYF	TGTGCCAGCAGCTTAGAGGCGTCGTTCGGAAACACCATATATTTT
-	TRBV29-1	-	TRBJ2-1	CSVKTPRDVNSYNEQFF	TGCAGCGTAAAAACGCCTCGGGACGTAAACTCCTACAATGAGCAGTTCTTC
TRBD2	TRBV24-1	-	TRBJ2-1	CATSAGHSGRAFSQLYNEQFF	TGTGCCACCAGTGCTGGACATAGCGGGAGGGCCTTTTCCCAACTATACAATGAGCAGTTCTTC
-	TRBV21-1	few	TRBJ1-5	CASSNKGADQPQHF	TGTGCCAGCAGCAACAAAGGGGCCGATCAGCCCCAGCATTTT
-	TRBV5-1	-	TRBJ1-3	CASSLEGTTGNTIYF	TGCGCCAGCAGCTTGGAGGGGACTACTGGAAACACCATATATTTT
TRBD2	TRBV6-1	-	TRBJ2-2	CASSTTLAGGRYTGELFF	TGTGCCAGCAGCACTACTCTAGCGGGGGGGCGCTACACCGGGGAGCTGTTTTTT